Listed below are T cell receptor beta chains from one sample, sequenced in a study of blood T cell repertoires in COVID-19. TCRdb's table, derived via immunoSEQ multiplex PCR, lists solely in-frame clones and lacks some. This table holds roughly 70,000 clones, approximately 80% found once. The sequenced sample was peripheral blood. The receptors originated from a man between 65 and 85 years old who had recovered from COVID-19. CDR3s include the opening cysteine and the closing phenylalanine or tryptophan. Fields, in order: V gene, CDR3 length, J gene, D gene, clone size, CDR3 DNA, CDR3 protein. D genes are given only for firm matches. The size of a clone is reported for some rows only, either as once, few or many, or as a class for expanded clones.

v_gene: TRBV6-1
len: 16
j_gene: TRBJ2-4
d_gene: TRBD1
abundance: NA
CDR3nt: TGTGCCAGCAGTGATGCCGGGACAGGGGGCGAGAACATTCAGTACTTC
CDR3aa: CASSDAGTGGENIQYF

v_gene: TRBV28
len: 14
j_gene: TRBJ1-4
d_gene: NA
abundance: NA
CDR3nt: TGTGCCAGCAGTTTACAGGGCAGGGTCGAAAAACTGTTTTTT
CDR3aa: CASSLQGRVEKLFF

v_gene: TRBV11-3
len: 13
j_gene: TRBJ2-2
d_gene: NA
abundance: NA
CDR3nt: TGTGCCAGCAGGTCAGCGGCCACCGGGGAGCTGTTTTTT
CDR3aa: CASRSAATGELFF

v_gene: TRBV5-1
len: 16
j_gene: TRBJ2-5
d_gene: NA
abundance: NA
CDR3nt: TGCGCCAGCAGCCGGGAGGGGGCCGGGAGTCGAGAGACCCAGTACTTC
CDR3aa: CASSREGAGSRETQYF

v_gene: TRBV30
len: 15
j_gene: TRBJ1-3
d_gene: NA
abundance: NA
CDR3nt: TGTGCCTGGGCCCCGGCAACGAGCGCTGGAAACACCATATATTTT
CDR3aa: CAWAPATSAGNTIYF

v_gene: TRBV7-8
len: 15
j_gene: TRBJ1-5
d_gene: NA
abundance: NA
CDR3nt: TGTGCCAGCAGCGGGAACAGGGCGGGCAATCAGCCCCAGCATTTT
CDR3aa: CASSGNRAGNQPQHF

v_gene: TRBV19
len: 14
j_gene: TRBJ1-3
d_gene: NA
abundance: few
CDR3nt: TGTGCCAGTAGTGTCCAGGGCTCTGGAAACACCATATATTTT
CDR3aa: CASSVQGSGNTIYF

v_gene: TRBV10-3
len: 19
j_gene: TRBJ1-3
d_gene: TRBD1
abundance: NA
CDR3nt: TGTGCCATCAGTGAGTTCTCGGGGACAGGGACAAGCTCTGGAAACACCATATATTTT
CDR3aa: CAISEFSGTGTSSGNTIYF

v_gene: TRBV30
len: 12
j_gene: TRBJ1-1
d_gene: NA
abundance: NA
CDR3nt: TGTGCCTGGAGTACTACAGGGTCGTCAGCTTTCTTT
CDR3aa: CAWSTTGSSAFF

v_gene: TRBV6-4
len: 15
j_gene: TRBJ2-5
d_gene: TRBD1
abundance: NA
CDR3nt: TGTGCCAGCAGTGTTAATGCCGGGACAGGAGAGACCCAGTACTTC
CDR3aa: CASSVNAGTGETQYF

v_gene: TRBV15
len: 14
j_gene: TRBJ1-4
d_gene: TRBD1
abundance: few
CDR3nt: TGTGCCACCAGCGCGGACAGGGACAATGAAAAACTGTTTTTT
CDR3aa: CATSADRDNEKLFF

v_gene: TRBV18
len: 20
j_gene: TRBJ2-1
d_gene: TRBD2
abundance: NA
CDR3nt: TGTGCCAGCTCACCGGGTAGGGGACTAGCGGGTTGGAGCTCCTACAATGAGCAGTTCTTC
CDR3aa: CASSPGRGLAGWSSYNEQFF

v_gene: TRBV2
len: 16
j_gene: TRBJ2-1
d_gene: TRBD2
abundance: NA
CDR3nt: TGTGCCAGCAGAGACCCAGCGGGAGGGAATTACAATGAGCAGTTCTTC
CDR3aa: CASRDPAGGNYNEQFF

v_gene: TRBV23-1
len: 21
j_gene: TRBJ2-5
d_gene: NA
abundance: NA
CDR3nt: TGCGCCAGCAGTCAATCGATTGGGAGGTTTCTTTCGATACACCGACGTGGACCCATGTACTTC
CDR3aa: CASSQSIGRFLSIHRRGPMYF

v_gene: TRBV6-2/TRBV6-3
len: 15
j_gene: TRBJ2-1
d_gene: NA
abundance: NA
CDR3nt: TGTGCCAGCAGTTCCACTCCAGGGGCGGGCAGTGGGCAGTTCTTC
CDR3aa: CASSSTPGAGSGQFF

v_gene: TRBV15
len: 15
j_gene: TRBJ2-3
d_gene: TRBD2
abundance: NA
CDR3nt: TGTGCCACCAGCAGAGCTAGCGGGAGTCCAGATACGCAGTATTTT
CDR3aa: CATSRASGSPDTQYF

v_gene: TRBV5-6
len: 14
j_gene: TRBJ2-7
d_gene: TRBD1
abundance: NA
CDR3nt: TGTGCCAGCAGCCCGGGACAGGTCCCCTACGAGCAGTACTTC
CDR3aa: CASSPGQVPYEQYF

v_gene: TRBV6-6
len: 13
j_gene: TRBJ2-4
d_gene: TRBD2
abundance: NA
CDR3nt: TGTGCCAGCAGTGCCACGGGGGAGGGCATTCAGTACTTC
CDR3aa: CASSATGEGIQYF

v_gene: TRBV11-2
len: 17
j_gene: TRBJ2-5
d_gene: TRBD1
abundance: NA
CDR3nt: TGTGCCAGCAGCTTAGGCGGACAGGCCTATCGCCAAGAGACCCAGTACTTC
CDR3aa: CASSLGGQAYRQETQYF

v_gene: TRBV2
len: 18
j_gene: TRBJ2-5
d_gene: TRBD2
abundance: NA
CDR3nt: TGTGCCAGCAGTGAAGCGCTTCGGGCGGGAGAAATCCAAGAGACCCAGTACTTC
CDR3aa: CASSEALRAGEIQETQYF

v_gene: TRBV7-2
len: 15
j_gene: TRBJ1-6
d_gene: NA
abundance: once
CDR3nt: TGTGCCAGCAGCTTACCGGCGGGCGAGAGGCCACCCCTCCACTTT
CDR3aa: CASSLPAGERPPLHF

v_gene: TRBV3-1/TRBV3-2
len: 15
j_gene: TRBJ1-3
d_gene: NA
abundance: few
CDR3nt: TGTGCCAGCAGCCAAGCGTACAGCTCTGGAAACACCATATATTTT
CDR3aa: CASSQAYSSGNTIYF

v_gene: TRBV11-2
len: 18
j_gene: TRBJ2-1
d_gene: TRBD2
abundance: once
CDR3nt: TGTGCCAGCAGCCCTCAAGGGGTGACAGCGGGGGGTTGGGATGAGCAGTTCTTC
CDR3aa: CASSPQGVTAGGWDEQFF

v_gene: TRBV25-1
len: 13
j_gene: TRBJ1-1
d_gene: NA
abundance: once
CDR3nt: TGTGCCAGCAGTGTCAGGGGTGACACTGAAGCTTTCTTT
CDR3aa: CASSVRGDTEAFF

v_gene: TRBV5-4
len: 16
j_gene: TRBJ1-4
d_gene: NA
abundance: once
CDR3nt: TGTGCCAGCAGCGTGGGGACAACGGCAACTAATGAAAAACTGTTTTTT
CDR3aa: CASSVGTTATNEKLFF

v_gene: TRBV6-5
len: 13
j_gene: TRBJ1-1
d_gene: TRBD1
abundance: few
CDR3nt: TGTGCCAGCACCGCCCCCGGACAGGGTACGGCTTTCTTT
CDR3aa: CASTAPGQGTAFF

v_gene: TRBV28
len: 13
j_gene: TRBJ1-1
d_gene: NA
abundance: NA
CDR3nt: TGTGCCAGCAGACAGGCAAGTAGCACTGAAGCTTTCTTT
CDR3aa: CASRQASSTEAFF

v_gene: TRBV20-1
len: 14
j_gene: TRBJ2-1
d_gene: TRBD1
abundance: NA
CDR3nt: TGCAGTGCTAGTGGGGACAGCTCCTACAATGAGCAGTTCTTC
CDR3aa: CSASGDSSYNEQFF

v_gene: TRBV15
len: 14
j_gene: TRBJ2-7
d_gene: TRBD1
abundance: few
CDR3nt: TGTGCCACCAGCACTGGACAGGGGGTTAACGAGCAGTACTTC
CDR3aa: CATSTGQGVNEQYF

v_gene: TRBV3-1/TRBV3-2
len: 14
j_gene: TRBJ1-1
d_gene: NA
abundance: NA
CDR3nt: TGTGCCAGCAGCCCCCGGGGGGTGAACACTGAAGCTTTCTTT
CDR3aa: CASSPRGVNTEAFF

v_gene: TRBV28
len: 14
j_gene: TRBJ1-2
d_gene: TRBD1
abundance: NA
CDR3nt: TGTGCCAGCAGTTTGTCCGGGACAGACTATGGCTACACCTTC
CDR3aa: CASSLSGTDYGYTF

v_gene: TRBV9
len: 13
j_gene: TRBJ2-4
d_gene: NA
abundance: NA
CDR3nt: TGTGCCAGCAGCCCAGGGGCGGAAAACATTCAGTACTTC
CDR3aa: CASSPGAENIQYF

v_gene: TRBV28
len: 16
j_gene: TRBJ2-3
d_gene: TRBD2
abundance: NA
CDR3nt: TGTGCCAGCAAAAGGACTAGCGGGAATATTGCAGATACGCAGTATTTT
CDR3aa: CASKRTSGNIADTQYF

v_gene: TRBV27
len: 16
j_gene: TRBJ2-7
d_gene: TRBD2
abundance: NA
CDR3nt: TGTGCCAGCAGCCCCGTCGGACTAGCGGGAGATCATGAGCAGTACTTC
CDR3aa: CASSPVGLAGDHEQYF

v_gene: TRBV2
len: 15
j_gene: TRBJ2-7
d_gene: TRBD2
abundance: NA
CDR3nt: TGTGCCAGCAGTCCCGGACTAGCGGGGAACTACGAGCAGTACTTC
CDR3aa: CASSPGLAGNYEQYF

v_gene: TRBV24-1
len: 13
j_gene: TRBJ2-3
d_gene: NA
abundance: NA
CDR3nt: TGTGCCACCAGTGATTCCAGGTCGGATACGCAGTATTTT
CDR3aa: CATSDSRSDTQYF

v_gene: TRBV5-6
len: 15
j_gene: TRBJ2-1
d_gene: NA
abundance: NA
CDR3nt: TGTGCCAGCAGCTTACAATCCGGGACTCTCAATGAGCAGTTCTTC
CDR3aa: CASSLQSGTLNEQFF

v_gene: TRBV6-2/TRBV6-3
len: 16
j_gene: TRBJ1-5
d_gene: TRBD1
abundance: NA
CDR3nt: TGTGCCAGCAGTTCCTGGGACCCAGGACAGGGTCAGCCCCAGCATTTT
CDR3aa: CASSSWDPGQGQPQHF

v_gene: TRBV27
len: 13
j_gene: TRBJ2-7
d_gene: TRBD2
abundance: NA
CDR3nt: TGTGCCAGCAGTTTATCTGGACTAGGAGAGCAGTACTTC
CDR3aa: CASSLSGLGEQYF

v_gene: TRBV6-5
len: 13
j_gene: TRBJ1-3
d_gene: TRBD1
abundance: NA
CDR3nt: TGTGCCACCCGGGGGACAGGGATCGACACCATATATTTT
CDR3aa: CATRGTGIDTIYF

v_gene: TRBV6-5
len: 15
j_gene: TRBJ2-7
d_gene: TRBD2
abundance: NA
CDR3nt: TGTGCCAGCAGTTACGCGTCTAGCGGGGCCTACGAGCAGTACTTC
CDR3aa: CASSYASSGAYEQYF

v_gene: TRBV5-1
len: 13
j_gene: TRBJ2-5
d_gene: NA
abundance: NA
CDR3nt: TGCGCCAGCAGCTCCAATCCCCCAGAGACCCAGTACTTC
CDR3aa: CASSSNPPETQYF

v_gene: TRBV7-9
len: 14
j_gene: TRBJ1-5
d_gene: NA
abundance: NA
CDR3nt: TGTGCCAGCAGCTTTAAAGGGGTCAATCAGCCCCAGCATTTT
CDR3aa: CASSFKGVNQPQHF

v_gene: TRBV7-9
len: 16
j_gene: TRBJ1-2
d_gene: NA
abundance: NA
CDR3nt: TGTGCCAGCAGCCCCCCCGGGGGGGGAATTCTCTATGGCTACACCTTC
CDR3aa: CASSPPGGGILYGYTF

v_gene: TRBV30
len: 16
j_gene: TRBJ1-4
d_gene: NA
abundance: NA
CDR3nt: TGTGCCTGGACCGATAGGGCAGGGCCTAATGATGAAAAACTGTTTTTT
CDR3aa: CAWTDRAGPNDEKLFF

v_gene: TRBV7-2
len: 16
j_gene: TRBJ1-6
d_gene: NA
abundance: NA
CDR3nt: TGTGCCAGCGGGGGGGAAGGGAGCTCCTATAATTCACCCCTCCACTTT
CDR3aa: CASGGEGSSYNSPLHF